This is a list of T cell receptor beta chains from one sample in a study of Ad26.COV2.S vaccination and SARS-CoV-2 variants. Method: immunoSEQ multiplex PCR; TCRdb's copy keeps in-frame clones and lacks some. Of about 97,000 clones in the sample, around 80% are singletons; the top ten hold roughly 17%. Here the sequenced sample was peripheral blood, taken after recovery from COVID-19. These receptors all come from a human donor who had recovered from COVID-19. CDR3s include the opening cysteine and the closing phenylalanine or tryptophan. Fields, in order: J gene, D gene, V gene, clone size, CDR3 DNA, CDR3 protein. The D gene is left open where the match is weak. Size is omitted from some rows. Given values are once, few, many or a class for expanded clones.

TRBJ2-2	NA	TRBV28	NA	TGTGCCAGCAGTCCCCCCTCGGGTCGCGTCAACACCGGGGAGCTGTTTTTT	CASSPPSGRVNTGELFF
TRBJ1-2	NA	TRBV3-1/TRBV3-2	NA	TGTGCCAGCAGCCAAGCCCAGGGTCCCTATGGCTACACCTTC	CASSQAQGPYGYTF
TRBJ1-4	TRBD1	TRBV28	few	TGTGCCAGCAGTGAGCGCGTCCTTGTGGACAGGAGTAATGAAAAACTGTTTTTT	CASSERVLVDRSNEKLFF
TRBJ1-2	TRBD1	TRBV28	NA	TGTGCCAGCAGTTTGGGTCAGGGGGCATCAGGCTACACCTTC	CASSLGQGASGYTF
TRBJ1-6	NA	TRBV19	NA	TGTGCCAGTAGTCCCCCGAATGGGGGTGGGTCCCTCCACTTT	CASSPPNGGGSLHF
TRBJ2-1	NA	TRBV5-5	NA	TGTGCCAGCAGCCCCGGGGTCCAGGAGCAGTTCTTC	CASSPGVQEQFF
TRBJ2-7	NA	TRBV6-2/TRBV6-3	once	TGTGCCAGCAGTTACAATGGCTACGAGCAGTACTTC	CASSYNGYEQYF
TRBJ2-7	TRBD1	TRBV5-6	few	TGTGCCAGCAGCGACGGACAGGGGATTTACGAGCAGTACTTC	CASSDGQGIYEQYF
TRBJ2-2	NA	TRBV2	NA	TGTGCCAGCAGCTCGCAGGCCCCCGCCGGGGAGCTGTTTTTT	CASSSQAPAGELFF
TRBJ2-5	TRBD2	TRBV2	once	TGTGCCAGCGCCGGGGGGGTTGGAGAGACCCAGTACTTC	CASAGGVGETQYF
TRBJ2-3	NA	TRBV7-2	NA	TGTGCCAGCAGCGGGACCCAAAATCAAGTAGATACGCAGTATTTT	CASSGTQNQVDTQYF
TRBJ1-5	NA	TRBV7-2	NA	TGTGCCAGCAGCTTATGGTCAGGGGCCGGTCAGCCCCAGCATTTT	CASSLWSGAGQPQHF
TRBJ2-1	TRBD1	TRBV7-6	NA	TGTGCCAGCAGTTCCCCGGGACAGGGGTACAATGAGCAGTTCTTC	CASSSPGQGYNEQFF
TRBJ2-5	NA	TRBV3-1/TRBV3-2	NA	TGTGCCAGCAGCCAATTAGGTGCAGAGACCCAGTACTTC	CASSQLGAETQYF
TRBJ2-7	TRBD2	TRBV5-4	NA	TGTGCCAGCAGCTTGGGTTTTCCTAGCGGAACCTACGAGCAGTACTTC	CASSLGFPSGTYEQYF
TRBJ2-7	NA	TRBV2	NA	TGTGCCAGCAGTGTGAATTACGAGCAGTACTTC	CASSVNYEQYF
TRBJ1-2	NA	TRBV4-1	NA	TGCGCCAGCAGCCAAGATTGGATCCCCAGGGACCTCTCTAACTATGGCTACACCTTC	CASSQDWIPRDLSNYGYTF
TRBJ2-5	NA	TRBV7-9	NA	TGTGCCAGCAGCTTATTCTCTTCCCAAGAGACCCAGTACTTC	CASSLFSSQETQYF
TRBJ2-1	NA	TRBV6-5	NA	TGTGCCAGCAGCCTTAGAGGGGTGGAGCAGTTCTTC	CASSLRGVEQFF
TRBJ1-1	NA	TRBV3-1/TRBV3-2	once	TGTGCCAGTAGGGCCCCGCCCACAGGGTCCAACACTGAAGCTTTCTTT	CASRAPPTGSNTEAFF
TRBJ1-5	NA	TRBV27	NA	TGTGCCAGCAGTTTAGTTGGGCAGCCCCAGCATTTT	CASSLVGQPQHF
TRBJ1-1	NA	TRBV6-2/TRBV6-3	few	TGTGCCAGCAGTTGGGACGGAAACACTGAAGCTTTCTTT	CASSWDGNTEAFF
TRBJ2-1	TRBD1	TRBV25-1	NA	TGTGCCAGCAGTGAAAGTTTCGGGCAGGGGGTATACAATGAGCAGTTCTTC	CASSESFGQGVYNEQFF
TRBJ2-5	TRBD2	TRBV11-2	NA	TGTGCCAGCATCCCGGCGGTTGGTTCGGGGGGAAGAGAGACCCAGTACTTC	CASIPAVGSGGRETQYF
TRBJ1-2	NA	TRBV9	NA	TGTGCCAGCAGCGTAGCGTGGGGGCGCGGCGCGGGGGGCTACACCTTC	CASSVAWGRGAGGYTF
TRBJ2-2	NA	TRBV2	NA	TGTGCCAGCAGTGAAGCGGGGGTCGGGAACACCGGGGAGCTGTTTTTT	CASSEAGVGNTGELFF
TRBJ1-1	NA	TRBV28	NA	TGTGCCAGCACGCCACAGGGCCGGGGCACTGAAGCTTTCTTT	CASTPQGRGTEAFF
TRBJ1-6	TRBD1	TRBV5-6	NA	TGTGCCAGCAGCCCTGGGACAGGGAGCTCCTATAATTCACCCCTCCACTTT	CASSPGTGSSYNSPLHF
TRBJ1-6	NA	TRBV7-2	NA	TGTGCCAGCAGCTCGGACGGATATAATTCACCCCTCCACTTT	CASSSDGYNSPLHF
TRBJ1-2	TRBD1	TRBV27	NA	TGTGCCAGCAGACCCGACAGGGGGCTGCGTGGTTGGAATGGCTACACCTTC	CASRPDRGLRGWNGYTF
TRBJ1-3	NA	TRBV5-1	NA	TGCGCCAGCAGCTTGGAATCCGGTTACACCATATATTTT	CASSLESGYTIYF
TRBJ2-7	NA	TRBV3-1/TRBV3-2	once	TGTGCCAGCAGCCAAGGGGAGCGGGTTTCCTACGAGCAGTACTTC	CASSQGERVSYEQYF
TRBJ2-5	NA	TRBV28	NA	TGTGCCAGCAGTAAAATGGGCGGAGGGTTTGAAGAGACCCAGTACTTC	CASSKMGGGFEETQYF
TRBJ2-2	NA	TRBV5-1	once	TGCGCCAGCGGGGGGGCCGGGAACACCGGGGAGCTGTTTTTT	CASGGAGNTGELFF
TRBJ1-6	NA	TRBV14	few	TGTGCCAGCAGCCACCCGACTCCCGGGATTTCACCCCTCCACTTT	CASSHPTPGISPLHF